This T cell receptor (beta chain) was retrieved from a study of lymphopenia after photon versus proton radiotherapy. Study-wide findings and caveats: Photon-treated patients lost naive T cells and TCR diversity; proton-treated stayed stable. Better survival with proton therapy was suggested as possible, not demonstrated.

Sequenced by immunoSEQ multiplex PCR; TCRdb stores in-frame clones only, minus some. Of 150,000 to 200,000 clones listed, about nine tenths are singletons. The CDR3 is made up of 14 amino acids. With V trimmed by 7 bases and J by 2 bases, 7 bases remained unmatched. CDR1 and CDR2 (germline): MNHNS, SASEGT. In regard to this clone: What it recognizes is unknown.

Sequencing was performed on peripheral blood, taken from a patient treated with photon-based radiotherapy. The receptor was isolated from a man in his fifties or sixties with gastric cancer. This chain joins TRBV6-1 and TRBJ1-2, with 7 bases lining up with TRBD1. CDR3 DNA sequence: TGTGCCAGCATTACGACAGGGCTGAACTATGGCTACACCTTC. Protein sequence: CASITTGLNYGYTF.